This T cell receptor beta chain comes out of a study of spatial heterogeneity in lung cancer. Germline trimming cut 5 bases from V and 0 bases from J; bases unmatched to any gene: 3. Per the germline V gene, CDR1 is MNHEY and CDR2 is SMNVEV (reference sequence). The CDR3 has 17 residues. TCRdb reanalysed the 5' RACE reads using MiXCR and keeps one entry per CDR3 protein. The top ten clones hold approximately 8.1% of a sample with about 7,000 distinct CDR3 sequences, roughly 13% of them seen once. Time point denoted: sample taken at primary tumor resection. The approximately 67 donors had untreated early-stage non-small cell lung cancer. Without sorting, whole RNA was sequenced from tumor, nontumor lung or frozen PBMC. Study-level findings and limits: Counts of expanded alpha and beta TCRs within tumors tracked the tumor nonsynonymous mutation count.

On this clonotype itself: Its specificity is not known. This beta chain represents an off-target read in a library built for alpha chains; its size is of limited meaning.

This receptor was identified in a male donor with early-stage non-small cell lung cancer. Source: lung tumor tissue, taken at surgery. The V call is TRBV27, the J call TRBJ2-1; TRBD2 matches at 14 bases. The CDR3 loop is CASSPGTSGSSYNEQFF. As DNA, the CDR3 is TGTGCCAGCAGTCCTGGGACTAGCGGGAGCTCCTACAATGAGCAGTTCTTC.